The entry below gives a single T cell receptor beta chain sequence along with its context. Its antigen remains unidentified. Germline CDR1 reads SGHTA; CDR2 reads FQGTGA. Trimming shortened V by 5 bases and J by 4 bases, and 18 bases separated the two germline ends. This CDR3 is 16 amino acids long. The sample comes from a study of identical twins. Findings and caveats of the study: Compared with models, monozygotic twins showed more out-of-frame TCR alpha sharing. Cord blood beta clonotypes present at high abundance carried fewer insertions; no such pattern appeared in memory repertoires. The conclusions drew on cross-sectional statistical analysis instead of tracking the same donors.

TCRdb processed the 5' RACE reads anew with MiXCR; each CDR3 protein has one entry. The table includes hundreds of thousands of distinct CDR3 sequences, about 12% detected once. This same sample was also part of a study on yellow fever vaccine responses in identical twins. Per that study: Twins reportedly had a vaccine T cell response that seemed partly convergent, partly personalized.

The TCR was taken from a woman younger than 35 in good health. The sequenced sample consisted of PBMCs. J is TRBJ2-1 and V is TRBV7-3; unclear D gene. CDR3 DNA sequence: TGTGCCAGCAGCAATGGCCTGTCTGGTGATTACAATGAGCAGTTCTTC. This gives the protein CASSNGLSGDYNEQFF.